This record concerns one T cell receptor (beta chain) sequence. The antigen is unknown. The sample is drawn from a study of cytomegalovirus exposure and HLA in healthy donors. On the study more broadly: From HLA-typed donors, an early data release held 70 million to 100 million unique TCRs. Whole-study findings and limits: With later analysis, a missense DCLRE1C variant became linked to TCR beta V- and J-gene trimming. Several of the most significant clusters were apparently associated with common viral pathogens in a later analysis. The analysis excluded some indistinguishable V segments, including TRBV6-2 and TRBV6-3.

It was with 60 Vbeta and 13 Jbeta primers that the PCR ran. Produced via immunoSEQ multiplex PCR; TCRdb's table is partial and in-frame only. The sample records approximately 290,000 clones, about 80% being singletons. Trimming cost V 1 base and J 7 bases, with 8 bases left between them. The length of the CDR3 is 13 residues. The germline CDR1 and CDR2 sequences are MNHEY and SVGAGI. The sequence was collected from a girl aged 2-10 years in good health and CMV-seronegative. The chain carries TRBV6-5 and TRBJ2-1; weak D call: TRBD2 (6 bases). The sample consisted of PBMCs. CDR3 nucleotide sequence: TGTGCCAGCAGTTACTTTCGGGGGAATGAGCAGTTCTTC. Protein: CASSYFRGNEQFF.